This T cell receptor (beta chain) was obtained from a study of OX40 agonist ivuxolimab in advanced cancers. For the wider study: Ivuxolimab was an agonistic, fully human IgG2 monoclonal antibody directed against OX40 (CD134), a costimulatory receptor. Intravenous ivuxolimab was administered to patients every 2 weeks at six dose levels: 0.01, 0.1, 0.3, 1.5, 3 and 10 mg/kg. Of the approximately 50 dose-escalation patients, hepatocellular carcinoma was present in approximately 20, melanoma in approximately 15, renal cell carcinoma in 9 and head and neck cancer in 9. In the dose-escalation cohort, over 65% of patients were male, and the mean age was about 55 years, with a range of roughly 20 to 80. Patients were allowed to have had prior anti-PD-1, anti-PD-L1 or anti-CTLA-4 therapy, and 40% of the dose-escalation patients had been treated with checkpoint inhibitors. Partial responses occurred in three dose-escalation patients, of whom one had hepatocellular carcinoma and two had cutaneous melanoma. The point of sequencing TCRbeta in the periphery was to test whether ivuxolimab changed TCR sequence diversity and drove clonal T-cell expansion. The paper describes the monotherapy dose-escalation part (N ≈ 49 patients) of the phase I trial of ivuxolimab. Results and caveats for the whole study, not just this receptor: After ivuxolimab, CD8+ T cells had more expanded clones than CD4+ T cells on average. The antigen specificity of the clonally expanded peripheral T cells was not determined. Low levels of normalized T-cell clonal expansion were also seen in some patients who did not respond. At doses of 0.1 to 3.0 mg/kg, clonal expansion of both CD4+ and CD8+ T cells in blood was seen between baseline and week 6. In the 0.1-3.0 mg/kg groups, partial responders had among the lowest normalized peripheral clonal expansion, particularly in CD8+ T cells.

Genomic DNA was isolated from the sorted cells so that the TCRbeta CDR3 region could be sequenced. The immunoSEQ Assay was used for sequencing of TCRbeta CDR3 regions. TCRdb took over this immuneACCESS table, retaining in-frame rearrangements with V and J assigned. Such tables are incomplete; in checked studies, under half of the missing clones stem from an unresolved V gene, and the remainder is unexplained. Across this sample there are 57,000 or so clones, with roughly 82% seen only once. Approximately 2.6% of the sample lies in the top ten. Patients with a history of autoimmune disease or receiving systemic immunosuppression were excluded from the trial. In every dose cohort, peripheral blood was drawn for TCR sequencing at baseline, cycle 4 day 1, and cycle 7 day 1. Samples came from an open-label, multicenter, first-in-human phase I dose-escalation trial of ivuxolimab. The trial enrolled adults with locally advanced or metastatic head and neck squamous cell, hepatocellular, melanoma or renal cell carcinoma. CD4+ and CD8+ T cells were sorted separately from peripheral blood before TCR sequencing.

For CDR1 and CDR2, the germline V gene lists MDHEN and SYDVKM. The junction shows trimming of 6 bases on V and 3 bases on J, plus 6 bases between the germline ends. The CDR3, from cysteine to phenylalanine, totals 11 residues. The DNA shown is the 33-base CDR3, in frame from base 1. Note on this clone: It has no known antigen specificity. No much larger clone exists at a distance of one base, and base qualities are not known.

This clonotype was obtained from an adult with an advanced solid tumor such as melanoma, head and neck, liver or kidney cancer. Recombination linked TRBV28 to TRBJ2-7, with the D gene too uncertain to name. The sample here was CD4+ or CD8+ T cells sorted from blood, taken in a trial of the OX40 agonist ivuxolimab. This receptor carries the CDR3 CASSSLYEQYF. The DNA sequence is TGTGCCAGCAGCTCCCTCTACGAGCAGTACTTC.